The clone carrying this T cell receptor (beta chain) was picked up one time. The authors reverse transcribed 0.5 to 1 ug RNA with random hexamers. Amplification of TCR beta CDR3 across 54 Vbeta and 13 Jbeta was performed with immunoSEQ multiplex PCR. TCRdb re-derived calls from the immunoSEQ multiplex PCR reads in MiXCR, one entry per CDR3 protein. The repertoire holds around 130,000 distinct CDR3 sequences, with roughly 95% as singletons. The data are from a study of CD8 T cells in Susac syndrome. The T cells that were sequenced for TCR beta were CD8+ and CD4+ cells from blood. Healthy donors were controls matched for age and sex. The CD8+ and CD4+ T cells were isolated magnetically using a negative isolation approach, whereas the TEMRA cells were enriched by FACS. This TCR came from a human donor in good health. The sequencing input was CD4+ T cells from PBMCs.

The CDR3 protein is CASSLYTGEETQYF. The CDR3 DNA reads TGCGCCAGCAGCCTCTACACGGGGGAAGAGACCCAGTACTTC. This chain links TRBV5-1 with TRBJ2-5; maybe TRBD2 (6 bases). This CDR3 region has 14 residues. Trimming took 4 bases from V and 3 from J, leaving 13 bases between them. Germline loops: CDR1 SGHRS, CDR2 YFSETQ.